This T cell receptor beta chain was sequenced for a study of T cell responses to AZD1222 COVID-19 vaccine. The repertoire was sequenced with immunoSEQ multiplex PCR; TCRdb's copy has only in-frame clones and lacks some. The data show about 150,000 clones, about 93% seen once. The TCR sequence derives from an adult in good health. Sequencing used peripheral blood, obtained on day 0 of AZD1222 vaccination.

The CDR3 region has the DNA TGCGCCAGCAGCCACAGACGCGACAGCTCCTCATCCTACGAGCAGTACTTC. Translated: CASSHRRDSSSSYEQYF. The chain employs TRBV4-1 and TRBJ2-7; perhaps TRBD1 as D (5 bases). The V and J ends lost 3 bases and 1 base respectively, with 19 bases between them. CDR1 and CDR2 from the germline V gene are MGHRA and YSYEKL. The CDR3 has 17 amino acids.